Included here is one T cell receptor (beta chain) sequence, with context. The sample originates from a study of blood T cell repertoires in COVID-19. Background on the study: Sources were T cells, B-cell-depleted T cells, or PBMCs; the material itself was cDNA or gDNA.

Sequencing used immunoSEQ multiplex PCR; TCRdb keeps in-frame clones, though not all of them. This table holds around 200,000 clones, under 85% found once. The sample taken for sequencing was peripheral blood. The clonotype comes from a human donor in a cohort sampled during active COVID-19.

CDR3 residues: CAWGGQGYEQYF. CDR3 DNA: TGTGCCTGGGGGGGACAGGGGTACGAGCAGTACTTC. The chain uses TRBV30 and TRBJ2-7, with TRBD1 identical over 10 bases. The CDR3 contains 12 residues. Germline CDR1 GTSNPN, CDR2 SVGIG (reference sequence). The V segment lost 5 bases and the J segment 4 bases; nucleotides outside the gene matches: 2.